This T cell receptor (beta chain) was sequenced for a study of siplizumab effects on memory and regulatory T cells. Study-wide findings and caveats: Proliferating clones, CD4+ or CD8+, lacked an assignable naive or memory phenotype in roughly 80-95% of cases. Researchers could map only a minor fraction of alloreactive clones to unstimulated subsets.

As regards this clone: What it binds is unknown. In the same sample, other DNA sequences code for this CDR3.

Sequenced by immunoSEQ multiplex PCR; TCRdb stores in-frame clones only, minus some. The table lists 90,000 to 120,000 clones, 94% of them singletons. Material: Tregs sorted from blood. This sequence was found in a human donor in good health.

The CDR3 reads CASSLGGGYNEQFF. CDR3 sequence (DNA): TGTGCCAGCAGCTTAGGAGGCGGCTACAATGAGCAGTTCTTC. V is TRBV7-2 and J is TRBJ2-1, with D unresolved. Germline V gene sequence: CDR1 SGHTA, CDR2 FQGNSA. The V and J ends lost 1 base and 3 bases respectively, with 7 bases between them. This CDR3 comprises 14 residues.